This TCR beta chain was obtained from a study of PD-L1 blockade in urothelial cancer. Time point given: peripheral blood 6 weeks after treatment start. V shed 4 bases, J shed 2 bases, and the junction held 10 bases outside the gene matches. Germline V lookup: CDR1 SNHLY, CDR2 FYNNEI. The CDR3 totals 16 residues. Profiled with immunoSEQ multiplex PCR; TCRdb holds only in-frame clones, not every one. There are around 50,000 clones in the sample; 88% occur only once, and 2% to 3% lies in the top ten. This chain connects TRBV2 to TRBJ1-2; 7 nucleotides agree with TRBD1. The sequenced sample was PBMCs, obtained around atezolizumab (anti-PD-L1) treatment. This TCR came from a man aged 55 to 69 with urothelial cancer. CDR3 DNA sequence: TGTGCCAGCAGTGTCACGGCGGACAGGAAGAACTATGGCTACACCTTC. This gives the protein CASSVTADRKNYGYTF.